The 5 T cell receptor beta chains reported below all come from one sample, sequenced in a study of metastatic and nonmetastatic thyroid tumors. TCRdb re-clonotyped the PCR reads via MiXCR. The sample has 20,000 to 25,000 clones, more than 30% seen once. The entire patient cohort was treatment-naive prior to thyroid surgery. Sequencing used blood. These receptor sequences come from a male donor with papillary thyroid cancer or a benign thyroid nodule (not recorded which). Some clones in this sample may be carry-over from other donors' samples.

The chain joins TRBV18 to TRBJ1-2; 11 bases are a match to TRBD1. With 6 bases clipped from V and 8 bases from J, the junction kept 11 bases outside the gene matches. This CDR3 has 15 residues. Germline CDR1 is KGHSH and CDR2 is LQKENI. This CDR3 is CASSQIGQGAIGYTF. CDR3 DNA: TGTGCCAGCTCTCAAATTGGACAGGGGGCTATAGGCTACACCTTC.

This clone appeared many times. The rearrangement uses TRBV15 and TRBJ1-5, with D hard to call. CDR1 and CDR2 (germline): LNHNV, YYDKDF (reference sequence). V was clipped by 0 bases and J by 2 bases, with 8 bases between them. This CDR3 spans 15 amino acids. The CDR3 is CATSRDSQGNQPQHF. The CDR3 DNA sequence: TGTGCCACCAGCAGAGATAGTCAGGGCAATCAGCCCCAGCATTTT.

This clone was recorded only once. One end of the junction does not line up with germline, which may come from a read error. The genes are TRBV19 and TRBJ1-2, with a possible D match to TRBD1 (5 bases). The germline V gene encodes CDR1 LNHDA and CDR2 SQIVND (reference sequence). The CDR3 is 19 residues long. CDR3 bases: TGCGCCAGTAGTATAGATCATGGAGGGGTTTTCCTTATAACCCATGGCTACACCTTC. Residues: CASSIDHGGVFLITHGYTF.

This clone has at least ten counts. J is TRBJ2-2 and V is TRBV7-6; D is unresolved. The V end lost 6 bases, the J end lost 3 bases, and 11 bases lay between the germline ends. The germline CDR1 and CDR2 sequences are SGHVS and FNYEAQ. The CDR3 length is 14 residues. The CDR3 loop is CASSSSEYTGELFF. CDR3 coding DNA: TGTGCCAGCAGTTCCAGTGAATACACCGGGGAGCTGTTTTTT.

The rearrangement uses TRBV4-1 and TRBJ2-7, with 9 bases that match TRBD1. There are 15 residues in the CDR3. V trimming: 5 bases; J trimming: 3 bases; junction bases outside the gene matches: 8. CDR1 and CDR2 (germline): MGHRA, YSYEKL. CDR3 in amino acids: CASSVPGQGFYEQYF. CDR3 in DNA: TGCGCCAGCAGCGTGCCGGGACAGGGATTCTACGAGCAGTACTTC.